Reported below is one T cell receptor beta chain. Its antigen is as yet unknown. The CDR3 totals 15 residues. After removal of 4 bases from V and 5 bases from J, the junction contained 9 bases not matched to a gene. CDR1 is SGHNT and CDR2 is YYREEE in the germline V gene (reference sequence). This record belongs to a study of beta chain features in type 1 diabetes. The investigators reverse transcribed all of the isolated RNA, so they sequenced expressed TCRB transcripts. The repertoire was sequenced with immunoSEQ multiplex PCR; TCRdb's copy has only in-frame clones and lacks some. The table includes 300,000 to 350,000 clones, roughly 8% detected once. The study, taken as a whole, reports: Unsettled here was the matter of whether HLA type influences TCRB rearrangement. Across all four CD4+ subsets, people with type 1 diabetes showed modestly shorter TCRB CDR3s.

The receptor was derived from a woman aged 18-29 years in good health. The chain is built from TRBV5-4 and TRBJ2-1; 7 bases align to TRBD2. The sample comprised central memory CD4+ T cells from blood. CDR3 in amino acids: CASSNRDYGDNEQFF. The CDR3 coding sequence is TGTGCCAGCAGCAACCGGGACTACGGGGACAATGAGCAGTTCTTC.